Shown below are 32 T cell receptor beta chains from a single sample sequenced in a study of OX40 agonist ivuxolimab in advanced cancers. Sequenced by immunoSEQ multiplex PCR; TCRdb stores in-frame clones only, minus some. This sample yields 25,000 to 35,000 clones, of which about four fifths are seen a single time; about 22% belongs to the top ten. This material consisted of CD4+ or CD8+ T cells sorted from blood, taken in a trial of the OX40 agonist ivuxolimab. Source of these receptors: an adult with an advanced solid tumor such as melanoma, head and neck, liver or kidney cancer.

V usage is TRBV7-2 and J usage is TRBJ2-1; D not certain. Per the germline V gene, CDR1 is SGHTA and CDR2 is FQGNSA. The CDR3 totals 16 residues. V was clipped by 1 base and J by 8 bases, with 18 bases between them. The CDR3 DNA reads TGTGCCAGCAGCTTAGTTGGAGAAGGAAGGCTATATGAGCAGTTCTTC. Encoded protein: CASSLVGEGRLYEQFF.

This chain uses TRBV10-3 with TRBJ2-1; D ambiguous. The CDR3 covers 14 residues. In germline, CDR1 is ENHRY, CDR2 SYGVKD. Deletions cut 6 bases from V and 0 bases from J, with 9 bases between. Here the CDR3 DNA reads TGTGCCATCAGGTCTTCGGACTCCTACAATGAGCAGTTCTTC. This codes for CAIRSSDSYNEQFF.

The chain links TRBV2 to TRBJ1-1; TRBD1 might be the D (6 bases). V lost 6 bases and J 8 bases, leaving 16 bases between the germline ends. Germline loops: CDR1 SNHLY, CDR2 FYNNEI. The CDR3 covers 13 residues. This CDR3 reads CASREGHRVEAFF. The CDR3 DNA is TGTGCCAGCAGGGAGGGGCACAGGGTGGAAGCTTTCTTT.

The chain uses TRBV5-4 and TRBJ1-1, with D possibly TRBD1 on 6 matching bases. This CDR3 is 15 amino acids long. V shed 0 bases and J shed 1 base, with 10 bases lying between them. Looked up from germline, CDR1 is SGHNT and CDR2 is YYREEE (reference sequence). CDR3 in DNA: TGTGCCAGCAGCTTGGGAGGACAGCGGAACACTGAAGCTTTCTTT. Amino acid sequence: CASSLGGQRNTEAFF.

J is TRBJ2-7 and V is TRBV5-4; 7 bases match TRBD1. This CDR3 region has 14 residues. The germline gives CDR1 SGHNT, CDR2 YYREEE (reference sequence). V lost 4 bases to trimming and J lost 1 base; unmatched junction nucleotides: 5. The CDR3 sequence: CASSPYRGSYEQYF. DNA of the CDR3: TGTGCCAGCAGCCCTTACAGGGGATCCTACGAGCAGTACTTC.

The chain recombines TRBV7-3 with TRBJ2-1; D may match TRBD1 or TRBD2 (5 bases each). Germline CDR1 SGHTA, CDR2 FQGTGA. Trimming cost V 2 bases and J 7 bases, with 15 bases left between them. This CDR3 is 15 amino acids long. DNA of the CDR3: TGTGCCAGCAGCTTATCCCCCGGGGCGGGTAATGAGCAGTTCTTC. Amino acids: CASSLSPGAGNEQFF. The variable domain in full, with the rest retrieved from reference TRBV7-3 and TRBJ2-1, is GAGVSQTPSNKVTEKGKYVELRCDPISGHTALYWYRQSLGQGPEFLIYFQGTGAADDSGLPNDRFFAVRPEGSVSTLKIQRTERGDSAVYLCASSLSPGAGNEQFFGPGTRLTVL.

This chain links TRBV6-5 with TRBJ1-1; D not certain. This CDR3 is 13 amino acids long. CDR1 MNHEY and CDR2 SVGAGI come from the germline V gene. V lost 4 bases to trimming and J lost 1 base, with 7 bases between them. CDR3 sequence (DNA): TGTGCCAGCAGTTTATACAAGAACACTGAAGCTTTCTTT. This sequence encodes CASSLYKNTEAFF.

This clone was found a few times. CDR3 nucleotide sequence: TGTGCCAGCAGGTCGTGGTTCTACGAGCAGTACTTC. This codes for CASRSWFYEQYF. The rearrangement links TRBV25-1 to TRBJ2-7; D gene uncertain. V lost 6 bases to trimming and J lost 3 bases, with 9 bases between them. CDR3 length equals 12 residues. Germline V gene lookup returns CDR1 MGHDK and CDR2 SYGVNS.

A few counts support this clone. V and J are TRBV5-6 and TRBJ2-1, with D uncertain. Germline V CDR1 and CDR2: SGHDT, YYEEEE. The length of the CDR3 is 14 residues. V lost 1 base and J lost 4, with 9 bases in between. The CDR3, as DNA: TGTGCCAGCAGCTTGTTAGACGAATACAATGAGCAGTTCTTC. This gives the protein CASSLLDEYNEQFF.

The V and J genes are TRBV5-3 and TRBJ2-2; 11 bases align to TRBD2. TRBV5-3 is noted as an ORF with a role that remains uncertain. Trimming cost V 6 bases and J 6 bases; bases outside gene matches: 4. CDR3 length: 14 residues. In nucleotides, the CDR3 is TGTGCCAGAATTCCGGGACTAGCGGCCGGGGAGCTGTTTTTT. It codes for CARIPGLAAGELFF.

The chain couples TRBV5-4 to TRBJ1-2; tentative D call: TRBD1 (5 bases). This CDR3 comprises 13 residues. Germline V gene lookup returns CDR1 SGHNT and CDR2 YYREEE (reference sequence). V lost 4 bases and J lost 8, with 15 bases in between. The CDR3 DNA follows: TGTGCCAGCAGCCCCCGGGCAGGGCAGGGCTACACCTTC. Translating gives CASSPRAGQGYTF.

This rearrangement joins TRBV19 to TRBJ2-2; D might be TRBD1 (6 bases). V gave up 11 bases and J gave up 7 bases, with 8 bases separating them. The CDR3 spans 10 residues. Germline V gene sequence: CDR1 LNHDA, CDR2 SQIVND (reference sequence). This CDR3 reads CAVGGGELFF. The CDR3 nucleotides read TGTGCCGTAGGGGGCGGGGAGCTGTTTTTT.

The CDR3 DNA sequence: TGTGCCAGCAGTGAAGCGTTGGAGGGTTGGTATGGCTACACCTTC. As protein: CASSEALEGWYGYTF. The gene calls are TRBV6-1 and TRBJ1-2, with D unclear. Germline CDR1 MNHNS, CDR2 SASEGT. V was pared by 0 bases and J by 5 bases, with 13 bases between. This CDR3 comprises 15 residues.

The rearrangement uses TRBV6-5 and TRBJ2-1; D could derive from TRBD1 or TRBD2 (6 bases each). V was clipped by 4 bases and J by 3 bases, with 13 bases between them. The germline V gene encodes CDR1 MNHEY and CDR2 SVGAGI. CDR3 length: 15 residues. The CDR3 nucleotides are TGTGCCAGCAGTTTGGAGGGGGGTCTCTACAATGAGCAGTTCTTC. Residues: CASSLEGGLYNEQFF.

The chain employs TRBV5-1 and TRBJ2-7; D ambiguous. This CDR3 is 15 amino acids long. Between the trimmed V and J ends, which lost 0 bases and 10 bases, there was a span of 20 bases. Per germline, CDR1 SGHRS and CDR2 YFSETQ. The CDR3 DNA reads as TGCGCCAGCAGCTTGGGCAAGGGAATCCAACTTTCTCAGTACTTC. It specifies CASSLGKGIQLSQYF.

The chain recombines TRBV4-2 with TRBJ2-3, with 8 bases fitting TRBD2. The CDR3 spans 18 residues. Losses at the gene ends were 0 bases for V and 2 bases for J; bases not matched to a gene: 10. Per germline, CDR1 LGHNA and CDR2 YNFKEQ. The CDR3 is CASSQDLGTRVATDTQYF. CDR3 DNA: TGTGCCAGCAGCCAAGATCTAGGGACTAGGGTGGCCACAGATACGCAGTATTTT.

V usage is TRBV2 and J usage is TRBJ2-7; 10 nucleotides line up with TRBD2. V was pared by 1 base and J by 0 bases, with 6 bases of the junction left unmatched. The CDR3 contains 17 residues. The germline V gene has CDR1 SNHLY and CDR2 FYNNEI. CDR3 sequence (DNA): TGTGCCAGCAGTGAAGTGACTAGCGGGCGGAGCTCCTACGAGCAGTACTTC. Translation: CASSEVTSGRSSYEQYF.

The chain has TRBV4-3 and TRBJ1-2; D uncertain. Trimming took 0 bases from V and 4 from J, leaving 18 bases between them. This CDR3 comprises 17 residues. Germline V gene data show CDR1 as LGHNA and CDR2 as YSLEER. The CDR3 here is CASSQDSVEGGGYGYTF. The CDR3 bases are TGCGCCAGCAGCCAAGATTCGGTGGAAGGAGGCGGCTATGGCTACACCTTC.

The V gene is TRBV9, the J gene TRBJ2-1, with D possibly TRBD1 on 5 matching bases. The CDR3 extends over 12 amino acids. V dropped 4 bases and J dropped 9 bases, with 11 bases sitting between them. The germline gives CDR1 SGDLS, CDR2 YYNGEE. CDR3 amino acids: CASSTGQGEQFF. The CDR3 DNA sequence: TGTGCCAGCAGCACGGGCCAGGGTGAGCAGTTCTTC.

The rearrangement links TRBV6-1 to TRBJ1-2; no firm D call. Germline-derived CDR1 and CDR2 are MNHNS and SASEGT. The CDR3 loop spans 11 amino acids. V dropped 10 bases and J dropped 1 base, with 7 bases sitting between them. CDR3 sequence reads: CAILSNYGYTF. CDR3 bases: TGTGCCATATTGAGTAACTATGGCTACACCTTC.

The rearrangement links TRBV29-1 to TRBJ2-1; 8 positions agree with TRBD2. Germline V CDR1 and CDR2: SQVTM, ANQGSEA. The ends lost 0 bases at V and 7 bases at J; junction bases unmatched: 14. The CDR3 loop spans 17 amino acids. CDR3 nucleotides: TGCAGCGTTGAAGATACTTGGAGGTCCGGGACTAGGAATGAGCAGTTCTTC. It encodes CSVEDTWRSGTRNEQFF.

This chain connects TRBV7-3 to TRBJ2-1, with D uncertain. The ends were cut back, 2 bases at V and 7 bases at J, with 6 bases in the middle. Germline CDR1 and CDR2: SGHTA and FQGTGA. CDR3 length: 12 residues. This CDR3 reads CASSLGVNEQFF. In DNA form, the CDR3 reads TGTGCCAGCAGCTTAGGGGTTAATGAGCAGTTCTTC.

This clone was counted once. The chain couples TRBV14 to TRBJ2-1; D is undetermined. In germline, CDR1 is SGHDN, CDR2 FVKESK. V shed 0 bases and J shed 0 bases, with 12 bases lying between them. CDR3 length: 17 residues. The CDR3 is CASSQEGQPSSYNEQFF. The DNA for the CDR3 is TGTGCCAGCAGCCAAGAAGGGCAGCCGAGCTCCTACAATGAGCAGTTCTTC. Combining the CDR3 with reference TRBV14 and TRBJ2-1 gives the whole variable domain EAGVTQFPSHSVIEKGQTVTLRCDPISGHDNLYWYRRVMGKEIKFLLHFVKESKQDESGMPNNRFLAERTGGTYSTLKVQPAELEDSGVYFCASSQEGQPSSYNEQFFGPGTRLTVL.

The CDR3 DNA follows: TGTGCCAGCAGTCAAATGGGGTCGATCACCTTCCACGAGCAGTACTTC. This codes for CASSQMGSITFHEQYF. This chain uses TRBV7-8 with TRBJ2-7, with D hard to call. Germline V gives CDR1 SGHVS, CDR2 FQNEAQ. The CDR3 length is 16 residues. Trimming took off 6 bases at V and 5 bases at J, with 23 bases between the two ends.

The V call is TRBV30, the J call TRBJ2-7; no clear D gene. V gave up 0 bases and J gave up 5 bases, with 8 bases separating them. From germline, CDR1 is GTSNPN and CDR2 SVGIG (reference sequence). The CDR3 runs 12 residues. In nucleotides, the CDR3 is TGTGCCTGGAGTGTATCGGGTCACGAGCAGTACTTC. Its translation: CAWSVSGHEQYF.

The genes are TRBV7-8 and TRBJ1-6, with 10 bases aligning to TRBD1. The germline gives CDR1 SGHVS, CDR2 FQNEAQ. CDR3 size: 16 residues. V shed 3 bases, J shed 6 bases, and the junction held 5 bases outside the gene matches. CDR3 region: CASSFLRTGGNSPLHF. Written as DNA, the CDR3 is TGTGCCAGCAGCTTCCTCCGGACAGGGGGTAATTCACCCCTCCACTTT.

The chain couples TRBV7-9 to TRBJ1-1; no clear D gene. The germline V and J ends were trimmed by 2 bases and 1 base, with 14 bases remaining between them. Germline CDR1 and CDR2: SEHNR and FQNEAQ (reference sequence). The CDR3 has 16 amino acids. CDR3 region: CASSLKGGMRNTEAFF. The CDR3 DNA is TGTGCCAGCAGCTTAAAGGGAGGCATGCGGAACACTGAAGCTTTCTTT.

J is TRBJ2-3 and V is TRBV13; weak D call: TRBD1 (6 bases). From germline, CDR1 is PRHDT and CDR2 FYEKMQ (reference sequence). V dropped 5 bases and J dropped 1 base, with 13 bases sitting between them. CDR3 length: 15 residues. CDR3 amino acids: CASSPSRGRTDTQYF. CDR3 DNA: TGTGCCAGCAGCCCCAGCAGGGGTCGCACAGATACGCAGTATTTT.

V is TRBV7-2 and J is TRBJ2-5, with a tentative D call TRBD1 (5 bases). Looked up from germline, CDR1 is SGHTA and CDR2 is FQGNSA. This CDR3 is built from 14 residues. Trimming pared 3 bases from V and 5 bases from J, leaving 13 bases between. The CDR3 spells CASSLDTSGETQYF. CDR3 nucleotides: TGTGCCAGCAGCTTGGACACCTCCGGGGAGACCCAGTACTTC.

The V call is TRBV4-2, the J call TRBJ2-3; no clear D gene. Trimming took off 4 bases at V and 0 bases at J, with 11 bases between the two ends. The CDR3 loop spans 15 amino acids. CDR1 and CDR2 from the germline V gene are LGHNA and YNFKEQ. CDR3 sequence (DNA): TGTGCCAGCAGCCCAATCGAATCTAGCACAGATACGCAGTATTTT. It translates to CASSPIESSTDTQYF.

In DNA, the CDR3 is TGCGCCAGCAGGCGGGAGGCAACTAATGAAAAACTGTTTTTT. Protein sequence: CASRREATNEKLFF. This chain connects TRBV5-1 to TRBJ1-4, with unresolved D. This CDR3 region has 14 residues. V lost 5 bases and J lost 0, with 8 bases in between. Germline V CDR1 and CDR2: SGHRS, YFSETQ.

The V and J genes are TRBV27 and TRBJ1-6; D remains ambiguous. CDR3 length: 13 residues. The germline CDR1 and CDR2 sequences are MNHEY and SMNVEV (reference sequence). Deletions cut 0 bases from V and 10 bases from J, with 7 bases between. Here the CDR3 DNA reads TGTGCCAGCAGTTTATCAGGGAGATCACCCCTCCACTTT. Its protein product is CASSLSGRSPLHF.